This is a list of T cell receptor beta chains from one sample in a study of read filtering for tumor transcriptome and immune sequencing. TCRdb reanalysed the reads using MiXCR and keeps one entry per CDR3 protein. Here the sample spans tens of thousands of distinct CDR3 sequences, nearly 20% being singletons. Material for sequencing was a population of CD138-negative cells sorted from bone marrow. The source of these receptors is a donor at least 40 years old with multiple myeloma. CDR3s include the opening cysteine and the closing phenylalanine or tryptophan. The D gene is left open where the match is weak. Rows give clone size only sometimes, using once, few, many, or a class for an expanded clone.

TRBD2	many	TRBV11-3	TRBJ2-3	17	TGTGCCAGCAGCTACCTCGGGACTAGCGGGGTCACAGATACGCAGTATTTT	CASSYLGTSGVTDTQYF
.	many	TRBV10-3	TRBJ1-2	13	TGTGCCATCAGTGAGCATACAGATTATGGCTACACCTTC	CAISEHTDYGYTF
.	.	TRBV20-1	TRBJ2-3	13	TGCAGTGAGCTTGGGGAGACCCCAGATACGCAGTATTTT	CSELGETPDTQYF
.	.	TRBV29-1	TRBJ2-3	11	TGCAGCGGCACTTCGCAAGATACGCAGTATTTT	CSGTSQDTQYF
.	few	TRBV29-1	TRBJ1-5	13	TGCAGCGTTGCTGGGCAGGAGAATCAGCCCCAGCATTTT	CSVAGQENQPQHF
.	many	TRBV6-2/TRBV6-3	TRBJ2-7	14	TGTGCCAGCAGGGTCATCGGGCAGTATACCGAGCAGTACTTC	CASRVIGQYTEQYF
TRBD1	many	TRBV12-5	TRBJ2-5	12	TGTGCTAGTGGACAGGGGGCTTTAACCCAGTACTTC	CASGQGALTQYF
TRBD1	.	TRBV10-3	TRBJ1-2	16	TGTGCCATCAGTGAAAAGGACAGGGGCAAGAACTATGGCTACACCTTC	CAISEKDRGKNYGYTF
.	many	TRBV5-1	TRBJ2-7	15	TGCGCCAGCAGCTTGGTCGGGCAACACCCCTACGAGCAGTACTTC	CASSLVGQHPYEQYF
TRBD2	.	TRBV10-3	TRBJ2-1	12	TGTGCCACGGGGGGGCTCTACAATGAGCAGTTCTTC	CATGGLYNEQFF
.	many	TRBV24-1	TRBJ2-1	15	TGTGCCACCAGTGATCCTAACCTAGCATACAATGAGCAGTTCTTC	CATSDPNLAYNEQFF
TRBD1	many	TRBV5-1	TRBJ2-3	12	TGCGCCAGCAGCACGGACAGGAGAGTGCAGTATTTT	CASSTDRRVQYF
.	.	TRBV11-2	TRBJ2-5	13	TGTGCCAGCAGCTTAGTCTGGGGGGTGGCCCAGTACTTC	CASSLVWGVAQYF
TRBD2	medium-sized	TRBV20-1	TRBJ2-1	14	TGCAGTGCAGTGACTAGCGGGACCTACAATGAGCAGTTCTTC	CSAVTSGTYNEQFF
.	many	TRBV29-1	TRBJ2-2	16	TGCAGCGTGAGGGGACCGACGTTCGCGAACACCGGGGAGCTGTTTTTT	CSVRGPTFANTGELFF
TRBD1	many	TRBV20-1	TRBJ1-2	14	TGCAGTGCTAGGGGGACAGGGGGCGTGTATGGCTACACCTTC	CSARGTGGVYGYTF
TRBD2	many	TRBV7-2	TRBJ2-3	16	TGTGCCAGCAGCTTACCGGGACTAGCGGGAACGGATACGCAGTATTTT	CASSLPGLAGTDTQYF
TRBD2	many	TRBV30	TRBJ2-3	15	TGTGCCTGGGGAGAATACGGGAGGGGCACAGATACGCAGTATTTT	CAWGEYGRGTDTQYF
TRBD2	few	TRBV28	TRBJ2-5	16	TGTGCCAGCAGTTTCGGGACTAGCGGGGGACAAGAGACCCAGCACTTC	CASSFGTSGGQETQHF